This section outlines one T cell receptor (beta chain) sequence together with its context. Its specificity is not known. Genomic DNA served as template for TCR beta VDJ and CDR3 profiling. TCRdb reprocessed the reads with MiXCR, giving one entry per CDR3 protein. Of some 150,000 distinct CDR3 sequences in the sample, 71% were seen once. J gave up 1 base and V 5 bases, and 5 bases lay outside the gene matches. The CDR3 extends over 15 amino acids. Germline V gives CDR1 SEHNR, CDR2 FQNEAQ (reference sequence). The sample belongs to a study of CD8+CD57+ T cells in acquired aplastic anemia. General study points: Shared by patients and controls, almost 30 CD8+ CDR3s were abundant in patients. Patients and controls were not found to differ significantly in CD8+ Simpson's diversity.

Patients chosen for sequencing had shown CD8+CD57+ cell expansion by flow cytometry. Severe acquired aplastic anemia affected all patients. Sequencing used sorted CD4+, CD8+, or CD8+CD57+ T cells (not recorded which) from PBMCs. The rearrangement uses TRBV7-9 and TRBJ2-1; 7 nucleotides match TRBD1. The clonotype was recovered from a human donor with aplastic anemia. CDR3 DNA sequence: TGTGCCAGCAGCGATAGACAGGGTTCCTACAATGAGCAGTTCTTC. Its translation is CASSDRQGSYNEQFF.